The 18 T cell receptor beta chains given below trace back to one sample, sequenced in a study of blood T cell repertoires in COVID-19. TCRdb's table, derived via immunoSEQ multiplex PCR, lists solely in-frame clones and lacks some. The sample lists around 300,000 clones, around 85% occurring once. Material: peripheral blood. The receptors originated from a human donor in a cohort sampled during active COVID-19.

This chain uses TRBV6-1 with TRBJ1-6; perhaps TRBD1 as D (6 bases). Germline assignment: CDR1 MNHNS and CDR2 SASEGT. CDR3 length equals 15 residues. Trimming took 2 bases from V and 5 from J, leaving 10 bases between them. CDR3 in DNA: TGTGCCAGCAGTGAATTAGGGGGAAATAATTCACCCCTCCACTTT. Protein product: CASSELGGNNSPLHF.

This clone was counted a single time. The chain has TRBV29-1 and TRBJ1-2, with TRBD1 matching over 10 bases. CDR1 and CDR2 from the germline V gene are SQVTM and ANQGSEA. There are 15 residues in the CDR3. Losses at the gene ends were 2 bases for V and 5 bases for J; bases not matched to a gene: 8. CDR3 residues: CSVERDRGRPYGYTF. CDR3 in DNA: TGCAGCGTTGAACGGGACAGGGGAAGACCTTATGGCTACACCTTC. Using reference TRBV29-1 and TRBJ1-2 for the parts outside the CDR3, the full variable domain is SAVISQKPSRDICQRGTSLTIQCQVDSQVTMMFWYRQQPGQSLTLIATANQGSEATYESGFVIDKFPISRPNLTFSTLTVSNMSPEDSSIYLCSVERDRGRPYGYTFGSGTRLTVV.

The rearrangement joins TRBV30 to TRBJ1-5; TRBD1 agrees at 9 bases. Looked up from germline, CDR1 is GTSNPN and CDR2 is SVGIG (reference sequence). Unmatched junction bases numbered 5, after V lost 0 bases and J lost 5 bases. The CDR3 spans 15 residues. CDR3 nucleotides: TGTGCCTGGAGTGTCGGACAGGGGATGTATCAGCCCCAGCATTTT. Translating it yields CAWSVGQGMYQPQHF.

The rearrangement joins TRBV2 to TRBJ1-6; D gene unclear. The V and J ends lost 4 bases and 0 bases respectively, with 10 bases between them. The germline CDR1 and CDR2 sequences are SNHLY and FYNNEI. The length of the CDR3 is 16 residues. CDR3 nucleotide sequence: TGTGCCAGCAGTGTGGGAGCAAGCTCCTATAATTCACCCCTCCACTTT. Protein sequence: CASSVGASSYNSPLHF.

This chain connects TRBV30 to TRBJ2-2; 8 nucleotides match TRBD2. The CDR3 totals 14 residues. V was pared by 7 bases and J by 4 bases, with 8 bases of the junction left unmatched. The germline CDR1 and CDR2 sequences are GTSNPN and SVGIG (reference sequence). The DNA of the CDR3 is TGTGCCTATAGTAGCGGGGTGTTCACCGGGGAGCTGTTTTTT. It translates to CAYSSGVFTGELFF.

This clone has more than one count but fewer than ten. The genes are TRBV6-2 or TRBV6-3 and TRBJ2-2; possibly TRBD1 for D (6 bases). V lost 6 bases, J lost 1 base, and 15 bases lay in between. The CDR3 spans 16 residues. Germline values: CDR1 MNHEY, CDR2 SVGEGT. The DNA of the CDR3 is TGTGCCAGCAGCTTGGACAGCCGAGTGAACACCGGGGAGCTGTTTTTT. Translated, it gives CASSLDSRVNTGELFF.

Comment on this clone: Other DNA variants within this sample encode the same CDR3. This chain connects TRBV18 to TRBJ1-2; D perhaps matches TRBD1 (5 bases). Germline assignment: CDR1 KGHSH and CDR2 LQKENI. With 3 bases removed from V and 2 bases from J, the gap between germline ends came to 7 bases. CDR3 length: 13 residues. CDR3 in amino acids: CASSPGGNYGYTF. The CDR3 DNA follows: TGTGCCAGCTCACCTGGGGGGAACTATGGCTACACCTTC.

This chain joins TRBV18 and TRBJ1-6; D perhaps matches TRBD1 (5 bases). CDR3 length: 15 amino acids. Germline V CDR1 and CDR2: KGHSH, LQKENI. V was trimmed by 4 bases and J by 6 bases, leaving 13 bases between them. The CDR3 sequence is CASSLLDNINSPLHF. The CDR3 nucleotides are TGTGCCAGCTCACTTTTGGACAATATTAATTCACCCCTCCACTTT. Using reference TRBV18 and TRBJ1-6 for the parts outside the CDR3, the full variable domain is NAGVMQNPRHLVRRRGQEARLRCSPMKGHSHVYWYRQLPEEGLKFMVYLQKENIIDESGMPKERFSAEFPKEGPSILRIQQVVRGDSAAYFCASSLLDNINSPLHFGNGTRLTVT.

V gene TRBV12-5 combines with J gene TRBJ1-6; a weak D match, TRBD1 (6 bases). Trimming shortened V by 0 bases and J by 7 bases, and 13 bases separated the two germline ends. The CDR3 is made up of 16 amino acids. Germline loops: CDR1 LGHNT, CDR2 FRNRAP. CDR3 sequence: CASGLVLGQPNSPLHF. For the CDR3, the DNA is TGTGCTAGTGGTTTGGTACTAGGACAGCCCAATTCACCCCTCCACTTT.

The chain joins TRBV6-5 to TRBJ1-2; the match to TRBD1 covers 7 bases. V gave up 7 bases and J gave up 4 bases; unmatched junction bases: 12. This CDR3 is 15 amino acids long. CDR1 and CDR2 (germline): MNHEY, SVGAGI. The CDR3 nucleotides read TGTGCCAGCACCCCCTACCGGGACAGCACCTATGGCTACACCTTC. Translated, it gives CASTPYRDSTYGYTF.

V usage is TRBV18 and J usage is TRBJ2-2, with TRBD2 as a possible D gene (5 bases). This CDR3 has 15 residues. V lost 2 bases to trimming and J lost 1 base, with 8 bases between them. Germline V gives CDR1 KGHSH, CDR2 LQKENI. CDR3 sequence reads: CASSPYGENTGELFF. CDR3 coding DNA: TGTGCCAGCTCACCATACGGGGAGAACACCGGGGAGCTGTTTTTT.

The genes are TRBV6-6 and TRBJ2-7, with D tentatively TRBD1 (6 bases). The CDR3 has 18 residues. V lost 5 bases and J 3 bases, leaving 26 bases between the germline ends. The V gene's germline CDR1 is MNHNY and CDR2 SVGAGI (reference sequence). The CDR3 here is CASSPKSKTGTPNYEQYF. The DNA of the CDR3 is TGTGCCAGCAGTCCAAAAAGTAAGACAGGAACCCCGAACTACGAGCAGTACTTC.

The V and J genes are TRBV5-4 and TRBJ2-2; perhaps TRBD2 as D (7 bases). The CDR3 is made up of 16 amino acids. The V gene's germline CDR1 is SGHNT and CDR2 YYREEE (reference sequence). The V end was cut by 2 bases, the J end by 4 bases, with 15 bases between. In DNA, the CDR3 is TGTGCCAGCAGCTTCGGCGCGGGGGCCCTCACCGGGGAGCTGTTTTTT. Translated: CASSFGAGALTGELFF.

This rearrangement joins TRBV9 to TRBJ1-1; D gene unclear. V lost 4 bases to trimming and J lost 1 base, with 11 bases between them. CDR3 length: 14 amino acids. The germline V gene encodes CDR1 SGDLS and CDR2 YYNGEE. As DNA, the CDR3 is TGTGCCAGCAGCCCCCTACCTCGGAACACTGAAGCTTTCTTT. This translates into CASSPLPRNTEAFF. The full variable domain, with the rest looked up from reference TRBV9 and TRBJ1-1, is DSGVTQTPKHLITATGQRVTLRCSPRSGDLSVYWYQQSLDQGLQFLIQYYNGEERAKGNILERFSAQQFPDLHSELNLSSLELGDSALYFCASSPLPRNTEAFFGQGTRLTVV.

The CDR3 region is CASSLAGTGGFYEQYF. The CDR3 DNA sequence: TGTGCCAGCAGCTTAGCCGGGACAGGGGGTTTCTACGAGCAGTACTTC. The chain employs TRBV7-2 and TRBJ2-7; 11 bases fit TRBD1. The CDR3 extends over 16 amino acids. The J segment lost 3 bases and the V segment lost 0 bases, leaving 4 bases of the junction unmatched. Germline CDR1 SGHTA, CDR2 FQGNSA.

V gene TRBV30 combines with J gene TRBJ1-6; the match to TRBD1 covers 10 bases. The junction had 6 bases not matched to a gene; V was cut back by 3 bases and J by 7 bases. Germline V gives CDR1 GTSNPN, CDR2 SVGIG (reference sequence). CDR3 size: 15 residues. CDR3 DNA: TGTGCCTGGAGCGTCGTGGACAGGGGGAATTCACCCCTCCACTTT. Translation gives CAWSVVDRGNSPLHF.

V is TRBV3-1 (or the pseudogene TRBV3-2) and J is TRBJ2-3; 8 bases agree with TRBD2. The CDR3 is made up of 16 amino acids. V dropped 5 bases and J dropped 4; count of bases not matched to a gene: 11. Germline lookup yields CDR1 LGHDT and CDR2 YNNKEL (reference sequence). The CDR3 is CASSDSGREVADTQYF. The CDR3, as DNA: TGTGCCAGCAGCGACAGTGGGCGGGAGGTTGCAGATACGCAGTATTTT.

The rearrangement joins TRBV5-1 to TRBJ1-2, with D perhaps TRBD1 (6 bases). In germline, CDR1 is SGHRS, CDR2 YFSETQ. V was cut by 1 base and J by 7 bases, with 23 bases left in between. The length of the CDR3 is 17 residues. CDR3 DNA sequence: TGCGCCAGCAGCTTGCGGGCAGGGGAAATACTCAGTAGTGGCTACACCTTC. This sequence encodes CASSLRAGEILSSGYTF.